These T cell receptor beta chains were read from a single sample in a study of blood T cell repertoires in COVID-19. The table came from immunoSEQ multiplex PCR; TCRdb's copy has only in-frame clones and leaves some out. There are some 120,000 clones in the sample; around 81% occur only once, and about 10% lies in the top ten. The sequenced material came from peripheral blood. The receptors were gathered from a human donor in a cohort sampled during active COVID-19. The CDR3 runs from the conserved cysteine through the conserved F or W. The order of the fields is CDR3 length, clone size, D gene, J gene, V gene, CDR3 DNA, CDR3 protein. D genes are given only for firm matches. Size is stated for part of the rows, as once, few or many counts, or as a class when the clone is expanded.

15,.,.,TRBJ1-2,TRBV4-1,TGCGCCAGCAGCCAAGATGGGGGGTATGGCTATGGCTACACCTTC,CASSQDGGYGYGYTF
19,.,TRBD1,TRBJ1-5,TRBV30,TGTGCCTGGAGTCCCCCCCGGGACAGGGGGCTGAGAATCCCGCAGCCCCAGCATTTT,CAWSPPRDRGLRIPQPQHF
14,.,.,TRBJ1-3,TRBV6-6,TGTGCCAGCAGTTCGACAGGTACTGGAAACACCATATATTTT,CASSSTGTGNTIYF
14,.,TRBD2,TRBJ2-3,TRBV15,TGTGCCACCAGGGCGCGGGGGGGTGGAGATACGCAGTATTTT,CATRARGGGDTQYF
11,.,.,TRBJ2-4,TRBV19,TGTGCCAGTAGTACCTATACGGGACAGTACTTC,CASSTYTGQYF
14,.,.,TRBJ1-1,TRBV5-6,TGTGCCAGCAGCTTTCCAGGTTTTGACACTGAAGCTTTCTTT,CASSFPGFDTEAFF
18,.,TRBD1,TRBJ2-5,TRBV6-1,TGTGCCAGCAGTGAAGTCCCTCCGGGACAGGGGGCTCGGGAGACCCAGTACTTC,CASSEVPPGQGARETQYF
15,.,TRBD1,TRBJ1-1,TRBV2,TGTGCCAGCAGTGTACGGGGACAGGGTAACGCTGAAGCTTTCTTT,CASSVRGQGNAEAFF
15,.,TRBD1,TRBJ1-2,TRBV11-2,TGTGCCAGCAGCTTCGCTAGGACAGGGGGCCGGGGCTACACCTTC,CASSFARTGGRGYTF
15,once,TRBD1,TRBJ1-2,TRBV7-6,TGTGCCAGCAGCTTCTCTGGACAGGGGGGCTATGGCTACACCTTC,CASSFSGQGGYGYTF
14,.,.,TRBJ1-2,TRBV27,TGTGCCAGCAGTTTATCGGTAGGGGTGAGTGGCTACACCTTC,CASSLSVGVSGYTF
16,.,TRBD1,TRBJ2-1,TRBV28,TGTGCCAGCAGTTTATCGGGACAGGAGTCCTGGAATGAGCAGTTCTTC,CASSLSGQESWNEQFF
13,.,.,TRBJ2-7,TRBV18,TGTGCCAGCTCACCGGGTACAGACTACGAGCAGTACTTC,CASSPGTDYEQYF
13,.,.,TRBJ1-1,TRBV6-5,TGTGCCAGCGGGTATAGCGGGGGGCCTGAAGCTTTCTTT,CASGYSGGPEAFF
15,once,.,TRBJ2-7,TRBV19,TGTGCCAGTAGCCGAAGTCAGGGGCCCTCCTACGAGCAGTACTTC,CASSRSQGPSYEQYF
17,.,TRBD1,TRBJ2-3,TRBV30,TGTGCCTGGAGTGTGGGACAGGGGGCTTGGCGGACAGATACGCAGTATTTT,CAWSVGQGAWRTDTQYF
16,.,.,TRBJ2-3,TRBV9,TGTGCCAGCAGCGTAGGCGATCCGCCGACAGAAGATACGCAGTATTTT,CASSVGDPPTEDTQYF
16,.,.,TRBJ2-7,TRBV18,TGTGCCAGCTCACCAAGCGGGGGACAGTTTACCCACGAGCAGTACTTC,CASSPSGGQFTHEQYF
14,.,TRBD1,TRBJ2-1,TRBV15,TGTGCCACCAGCAGAGGGACAGGGGTCGATGAGCAGTTCTTC,CATSRGTGVDEQFF
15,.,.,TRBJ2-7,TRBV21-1,TGTGCCAGCAGCAAAGGCGGGACAGGGGGCCACGAGCAGTACTTC,CASSKGGTGGHEQYF
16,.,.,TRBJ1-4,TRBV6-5,TGTGCCAGCAGTTACTCGAGGGGGGGGGCTCCCGAAAAACTGTTTTTT,CASSYSRGGAPEKLFF
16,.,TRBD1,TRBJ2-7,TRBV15,TGTGCCACCAGCCCGTACGATGGGGACAGGGGGTACGAGCAGTACTTC,CATSPYDGDRGYEQYF
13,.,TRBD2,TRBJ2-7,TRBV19,TGTGCCAGTAGTCCGGGACTACTCCGCGAGCAGTACTTC,CASSPGLLREQYF
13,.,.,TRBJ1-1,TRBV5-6,TGTGCCAGCAGCCTGGGGAGACCGGGTGAAGCTTTCTTT,CASSLGRPGEAFF
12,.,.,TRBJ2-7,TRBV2,TGTGCCAGCAGTTTGAGCCTGTACGAGCAGTACTTC,CASSLSLYEQYF
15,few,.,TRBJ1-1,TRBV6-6,TGTGCCAGCAGTTACTACTCGGGGGTTAGTACTGAAGCTTTCTTT,CASSYYSGVSTEAFF
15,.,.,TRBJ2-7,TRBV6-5,TGTGCCAGCAGTCGGGACTCCGTCCCCGCCTCCGAGCAGTACTTC,CASSRDSVPASEQYF
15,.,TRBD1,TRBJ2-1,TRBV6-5,TGTGCCAGCAGTCGCGACAGGGGGCTCAACAATGAGCAGTTCTTC,CASSRDRGLNNEQFF
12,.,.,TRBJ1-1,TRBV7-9,TGTGCCAGCAGCAGAGGGGAGGGTGAAGCTTTCTTT,CASSRGEGEAFF
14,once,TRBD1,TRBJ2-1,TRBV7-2,TGTGCCAGCAGCGGGGGACAGTCCTACAATGAGCAGTTCTTC,CASSGGQSYNEQFF
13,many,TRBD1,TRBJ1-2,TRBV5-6,TGTGCCAGCAGGCTGGGGACAGGGGTCCGCTACACCTTC,CASRLGTGVRYTF
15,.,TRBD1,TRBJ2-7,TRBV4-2,TGTGCCAGCAGCCAATTGCAGGGGGCAGGGGGCGAGCAGTACTTC,CASSQLQGAGGEQYF
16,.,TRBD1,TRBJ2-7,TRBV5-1,TGCGCCAGCAGCTTTGGACAGGGAAGAGCCTCCTACGAGCAGTACTTC,CASSFGQGRASYEQYF
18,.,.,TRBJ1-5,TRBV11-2,TGTGCCAGCAGCTTAAAGGTAAGGGAGGGATTCAGCAATCAGCCCCAGCATTTT,CASSLKVREGFSNQPQHF
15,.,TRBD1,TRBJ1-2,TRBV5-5,TGTGCCAGCAGCTTGGACCCGGACAGGGTAGTACGCTACACCTTC,CASSLDPDRVVRYTF
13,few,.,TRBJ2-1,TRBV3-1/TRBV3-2,TGTGCCAGCAGCCTCCTCACTTGGAATGAGCAGTTCTTC,CASSLLTWNEQFF
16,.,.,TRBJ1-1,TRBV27,TGTGCCAGCAGTTTATCACAGGGCTCATGGGACACTGAAGCTTTCTTT,CASSLSQGSWDTEAFF
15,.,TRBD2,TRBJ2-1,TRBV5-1,TGCGCCAGCAGTACGACTAGCGGGGGGACCAATGAGCAGTTCTTC,CASSTTSGGTNEQFF
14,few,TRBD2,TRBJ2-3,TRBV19,TGTGCCAGTAGTACTAGCGGGGGGCCAGATACGCAGTATTTT,CASSTSGGPDTQYF
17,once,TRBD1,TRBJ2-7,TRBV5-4,TGTGCCAGCAGCCCCACCCCCGGGACAGGGTCCTCCTACGAGCAGTACTTC,CASSPTPGTGSSYEQYF
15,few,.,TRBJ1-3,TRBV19,TGTGCCAGTAGTATCTCTCGGGGCTCTGGAAACACCATATATTTT,CASSISRGSGNTIYF
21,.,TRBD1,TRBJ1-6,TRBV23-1,TGCGCCAGCACCCCCACTAGGCACGCCGGACAGGGTACTATGAAGGGTTCACCCCTCCACTTT,CASTPTRHAGQGTMKGSPLHF
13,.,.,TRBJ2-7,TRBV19,TGTGCCAGTACATCCCAGGGCTTCGGGGAGCAGTACTTC,CASTSQGFGEQYF
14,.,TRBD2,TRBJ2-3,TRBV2,TGTGCCAGCAGTGACCCCGGGGGGGCAGATACGCAGTATTTT,CASSDPGGADTQYF
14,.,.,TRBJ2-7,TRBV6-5,TGTGCCAGCAGCACCCGTAGGGAGCAAGAAGAGCAGTACTTC,CASSTRREQEEQYF
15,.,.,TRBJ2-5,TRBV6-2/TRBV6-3,TGTGCCAGCAGTTATGGGGGGAGTCGCGGAGAGACCCAGTACTTC,CASSYGGSRGETQYF
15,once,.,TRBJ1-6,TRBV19,TGTGCCAGTAGTACCACGGGAGGCGGGGAATCACCCCTCCACTTT,CASSTTGGGESPLHF
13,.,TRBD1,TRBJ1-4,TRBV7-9,TGTGCCAGCAGCCGGGGACAGGGACAAAAACTGTTTTTT,CASSRGQGQKLFF
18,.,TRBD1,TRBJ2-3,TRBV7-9,TGTGCCAGCAGCTTCTCACCTCTGGGACAGGGGATCACAGATACGCAGTATTTT,CASSFSPLGQGITDTQYF
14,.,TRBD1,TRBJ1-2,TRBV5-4,TGTGCCAGCAGGAGGTCTGACAGGGACTATGGCTACACCTTC,CASRRSDRDYGYTF
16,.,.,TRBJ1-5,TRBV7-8,TGTGCCAGCAGCTTAGCGCGGGGGATAGGCAATCAGCCCCAGCATTTT,CASSLARGIGNQPQHF
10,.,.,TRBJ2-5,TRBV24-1,TGTGCCCCTGCTAACAGGCCAGAGTACTTC,CAPANRPEYF
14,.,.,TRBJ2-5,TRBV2,TGTGCCAGCAGTGAACGTCTACCGGAAGAGACCCAGTACTTC,CASSERLPEETQYF
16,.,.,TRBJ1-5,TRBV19,TGTGCCAGTAGTACCCCCCGAGGGGAGGGCAATCAGCCCCAGCATTTT,CASSTPRGEGNQPQHF
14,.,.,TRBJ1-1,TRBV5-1,TGCGCCAGCACCCTACTACAGGGAAACACTGAAGCTTTCTTT,CASTLLQGNTEAFF
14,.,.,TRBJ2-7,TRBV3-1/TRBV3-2,TGTGCCAGCAGCCAAGATCATCAGGCAGAGAAGCAGTACTTC,CASSQDHQAEKQYF
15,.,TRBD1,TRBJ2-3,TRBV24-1,TGTGCCACCAGTGACGACAGGGCGAGCACAGATACGCAGTATTTT,CATSDDRASTDTQYF